The clone carrying this T cell receptor beta chain came up a few times. Antigen: not known. V lost 3 bases and J 2 bases, leaving 13 bases between the germline ends. This CDR3 has 15 amino acids. Germline-derived CDR1 and CDR2 are MNHNS and SASEGT. This sample stems from a study of long-term antiretroviral therapy in people with HIV. Overall study results and limits: Clones showing expansion before ART dominated the repertoire at all time points. Drawn between 2004 and 2017, the blood was possibly obtained under older ART regimens.

A v3.0 immunoSEQ assay was performed at survey level. Sequencing was performed with immunoSEQ multiplex PCR; in TCRdb, only in-frame clones are kept and a portion is missing. The sample comprises 15,000 to 20,000 clones, over 70% of which are singletons, and 15% rests with the top ten. The starting material was unsorted PBMCs, obtained 2.1 to 2.2 years before starting antiretroviral therapy. The V call is TRBV6-1, the J call TRBJ1-2, with a possible D match to TRBD1 (5 bases). The origin of this receptor is a man under 40 with HIV. The CDR3 is CASSDLLGTNYGYTF. CDR3 coding DNA: TGTGCCAGCAGTGACTTACTTGGGACGAACTATGGCTACACCTTC.